One and the same sample provided the 6 T cell receptor beta chains below, sequenced in a study of blood T cells in healthy people across ages. Next came a second PCR, run for roughly 6 to 11 cycles, which used a sample-barcoded 5' primer along with a J-beta primer mix. TCRdb reprocessed the 5' RACE reads with MiXCR, giving one entry per CDR3 protein. The sample shows roughly 700,000 distinct CDR3 sequences, approximately 49% of them seen only once. The source material was blood. These receptor sequences come from a woman in her fifties or sixties in good health.

The gene calls are TRBV3-1 and TRBJ2-5; weak D call: TRBD2 (5 bases). Judging by the DNA end, TRBJ2-7 fits better; the J call may be wrong. Germline CDR1 reads LGHDT; CDR2 reads YNNKEL (reference sequence). The CDR3 loop spans 14 amino acids. The CDR3 DNA reads as TGTGCCAGCAGCCAAGGAGGAGGCCTAGGCGAGCAGTACTTC. Its protein is CASSQGGGLGEQYF.

J is TRBJ2-5 and V is TRBV5-4; TRBD1 or TRBD2 may be the D gene (5 bases each). CDR1 is SGHNT and CDR2 is YYREEE in the germline V gene (reference sequence). The V and J ends lost 0 bases and 3 bases respectively, with 12 bases between them. The CDR3 length is 15 residues. The CDR3 region has the DNA TGTGCCAGCAGCTTGGGGGGTTGGGGGAAAGAGACCCAGTACTTC. This gives the protein CASSLGGWGKETQYF.

V gene TRBV20-1 combines with J gene TRBJ2-6, with TRBD1 as a possible D gene (5 bases). CDR3 length: 11 amino acids. Germline lookup yields CDR1 DFQATT and CDR2 SNEGSKA (reference sequence). V dropped 5 bases and J dropped 9 bases, with 8 bases sitting between them. CDR3 in amino acids: CSARTGNVLTF. The CDR3, as DNA: TGCAGTGCTCGTACAGGCAACGTCCTGACTTTC.

This clonotype has a handful of counts. The CDR3 coding sequence is TGTGCCAGCAGTCCGGCTAGCGGGAACTACAATGAGCAGTTCTTC. As protein: CASSPASGNYNEQFF. The chain links TRBV6-6 to TRBJ2-1; TRBD2 aligns across 9 bases. V was clipped by 5 bases and J by 3 bases; unmatched bases: 5. Germline CDR1 MNHNY, CDR2 SVGAGI (reference sequence). The CDR3 covers 15 residues.

About this clonotype: At one of its ends the junction is not consistent with the germline gene, which may arise from a read error. This chain connects TRBV4-2 to TRBJ1-5; possibly TRBD1 for D (5 bases). Germline CDR1 is LGHNA and CDR2 is YNFKEQ. CDR3 length: 15 amino acids. The chain's CDR3 is CAGSQVTGQGQPQHF. The CDR3, as DNA: TGTGCCGGCAGCCAAGTCACAGGTCAGGGACAGCCCCAGCATTTT.

The rearrangement links TRBV29-1 to TRBJ2-3, with TRBD2 identical over 9 bases. The CDR3 extends over 14 amino acids. J gave up 6 bases and V 1 base, and 5 bases lay outside the gene matches. Germline lookup yields CDR1 SQVTM and CDR2 ANQGSEA. This CDR3 is CSVEGGRAMDTQYF. The DNA for the CDR3 is TGCAGCGTTGAAGGCGGGAGGGCCATGGATACGCAGTATTTT.